This T cell receptor (beta chain) came from a study of blood T cell repertoires in COVID-19. This CDR3 is 17 amino acids long. V was shortened by 1 base and J by 0 bases, with 13 bases between the two germline ends. Per the germline V gene, CDR1 is MGHRA and CDR2 is YSYEKL. This clone was seen once. Produced via immunoSEQ multiplex PCR; TCRdb's table is partial and in-frame only. The sample lists tens of thousands of clones, around nine tenths occurring once. The sequence derives from a woman in her 70s with active COVID-19. The chain employs TRBV4-1 and TRBJ1-3; no reliable D call. What was sequenced was peripheral blood. The CDR3 sequence: CASSQGHETFSGNTIYF. CDR3 bases: TGCGCCAGCAGCCAAGGACACGAAACGTTCTCTGGAAACACCATATATTTT.